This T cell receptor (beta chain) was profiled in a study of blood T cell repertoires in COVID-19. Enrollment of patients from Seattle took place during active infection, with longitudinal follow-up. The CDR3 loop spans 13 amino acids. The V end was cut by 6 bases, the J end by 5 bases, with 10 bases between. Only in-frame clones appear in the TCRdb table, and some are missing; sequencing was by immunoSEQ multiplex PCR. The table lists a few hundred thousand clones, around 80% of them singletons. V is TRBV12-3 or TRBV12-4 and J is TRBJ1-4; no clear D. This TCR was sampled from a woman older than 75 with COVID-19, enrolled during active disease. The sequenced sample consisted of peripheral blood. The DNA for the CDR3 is TGTGCCAGCAGGGGGAGGGTAAATGAAAAACTGTTTTTT. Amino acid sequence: CASRGRVNEKLFF.